In its sample, the clone carrying this TCR beta chain was seen once. Original processing methods: From reference gene primer amplification, estimates of nucleated cell counts were derived. Assay: immunoSEQ multiplex PCR; the TCRdb copy retains only in-frame clones and omits some. V and J calls and clone size are as listed in that table; D and trimming were resolved from the DNA. The table includes 200,000 to 250,000 clones, approximately 81% detected once. This specimen comes from a study of blood T cell repertoires in COVID-19. Whole-study context: There were acute and convalescent COVID-19 samples, and they came from the United States, Italy and Spain. T cells, B-cell-depleted T cells, or PBMCs provided the cDNA or gDNA that served as material.

V lost 3 bases, J lost 11 bases, and 8 bases stayed unmatched. The CDR3 is 16 residues long. Germline lookup yields CDR1 LGHNA and CDR2 YSLEER. Sequenced: peripheral blood. The origin of this receptor is a man aged 30-40 years with active or convalescent COVID-19. J is TRBJ2-1 and V is TRBV4-3; 15 bases agree with TRBD2. CDR3 sequence: CASSQGRGTSGGQQFF. The CDR3 DNA follows: TGCGCCAGCAGCCAGGGGCGAGGGACTAGCGGGGGGCAGCAGTTCTTC.